The present T cell receptor beta chain was sequenced within a study of immune evolution from preneoplasia to lung adenocarcinoma. Overall study results and limits: KRAS-mutant nodules had the highest T cell clonality. Later-stage lesions seemingly showed higher T cell density and diversity than normal lung.

The assay was immunoSEQ multiplex PCR, and TCRdb's table has in-frame clones only and misses some. The data contain fewer than 13,000 clones, around 79% of them singletons. The V segment lost 1 base and the J segment 3 bases; nucleotides outside the gene matches: 2. This CDR3 is 14 amino acids long. The germline V gene has CDR1 SQVTM and CDR2 ANQGSEA. Two lung cancer pathologists independently confirmed each histologic diagnosis. Note on this clone: Its specificity is unknown.

The V and J genes are TRBV29-1 and TRBJ2-1; 8 bases line up with TRBD1. The clonotype comes from a donor of 70 years or more with lung adenocarcinoma. The sample was FFPE minimally invasive lung adenocarcinoma tissue. This chain's CDR3 is CSVEGQGNYNEQFF. For the CDR3, the DNA is TGCAGCGTTGAAGGACAGGGGAACTACAATGAGCAGTTCTTC.